This T cell receptor beta chain emerged from a study of OX40 agonist ivuxolimab in advanced cancers. V was trimmed by 3 bases and J by 1 base, leaving 18 bases between them. This CDR3 region has 17 residues. CDR1 is MGHDK, CDR2 SYGVNS, per germline. Clones were read by immunoSEQ multiplex PCR, and TCRdb kept only the in-frame ones, dropping some. The profile shows 70,000 to 90,000 clones, about 89% of them singletons. V usage is TRBV25-1 and J usage is TRBJ1-2, with D maybe TRBD1 (5 bases). The input for sequencing was CD4+ or CD8+ T cells sorted from blood, taken in a trial of the OX40 agonist ivuxolimab. This TCR was sampled from an adult with an advanced solid tumor such as melanoma, head and neck, liver or kidney cancer. CDR3 region: CASSDPWGGTLNYGYTF. The CDR3 DNA follows: TGTGCCAGCAGTGACCCATGGGGGGGGACCCTTAACTATGGCTACACCTTC.